This TCR beta chain was obtained from a study of blood T cell repertoires in COVID-19 (dated by TCRdb to the early 2020s). Broadly, across the study: The collaborator samples originated in the United States, Italy and Spain and spanned the acute and convalescent phases of COVID-19. The samples were drawn from two sources: the first 160 participants of the ongoing ImmuneRACE study, and 1,254 subjects contributed by 6 global collaborators. The repertoires were released in a freely available public database meant as a resource for research on the immune response to SARS-CoV-2. Where HLA class I and class II types were available, the types were taken from metadata supplied by the sample provider, not from assay-based typing. The material from the prospective study consisted of cDNA or gDNA derived from T cells, B-cell-depleted T cells, or PBMCs. Subjects who had been exposed to COVID-19, were actively infected with it, or had recovered from it provided the deeply sampled blood TCRbeta repertoires that made up the dataset. Nearly every sample came with metadata listing a de-identified subject ID, COVID-19 status, age in years and sex. The paper's findings and limits, for the study overall: The amount of clinical and demographic metadata varied by source and participant and was provided uncurated.

The collaborating institutions used their own protocols to collect whole blood in K2EDTA tubes. For TCRbeta analysis, collaborators shipped samples in one of three forms: frozen whole blood, isolated PBMCs, or DNA extracted from either of those sample types. The immunoSEQ Assay, a bias-controlled multiplex PCR, was used to amplify TCRbeta CDR3 regions from genomic DNA. In the authors' own workflow: The number of nucleated cells in each sample was estimated from the amplification of reference gene primers within the assay. Sequence reads were collapsed and filtered to measure the absolute abundance of every unique TCRbeta CDR3 rearrangement. For each sample, productive Simpson clonality was calculated as the square root of Simpson's diversity index over productive rearrangements. TCRdb carries this immuneACCESS record with in-frame sequences only. Its versions omit some clonotypes, under half of them owing to an unresolved V gene in the studies checked, with the rest unexplained. For V, J and clone size, that table is used; D and trimming come from the DNA. The sample profile shows approximately 100,000 clones; 81% of them were found once. About 4.5% of the sample is held by the ten biggest clonotypes.

This clone was observed many times. This receptor's antigen is unknown. Per-nucleotide qualities are absent, and no much larger clonotype sits a single base away. Sequences were obtained from peripheral blood. This receptor was identified in a man aged 55 to 70 with acute or convalescent COVID-19.

The nucleotides read TGTGCCAGCAGCCCGTTCCGGGACACGAGCTCCTACGAGCAGTACTTC. This encodes CASSPFRDTSSYEQYF. Here the chain combines TRBV11-3 and TRBJ2-7; the D gene is possibly TRBD1, with 6 bases matching. Per the germline V gene, SGHNT is the CDR1 and YENEEA is the CDR2. The germline ends are 17 bases apart after V is trimmed by 5 bases and J by 0 bases. The CDR3 measures 16 amino acids from cysteine to phenylalanine. Only the CDR3 DNA stays, 48 bases, in frame from base 1.